These T cell receptor beta chains were read from a single sample in a study of blood T cell repertoires in COVID-19. Only in-frame clones appear in the TCRdb table, and some are missing; sequencing was by immunoSEQ multiplex PCR. The sample holds fewer than 350,000 clones, about 85% seen once. The sequencing input was PBMCs or T cells enriched from blood (not recorded which). The source is a woman between 45 and 65 years old who had recovered from COVID-19. The CDR3 runs from the conserved cysteine through the conserved F or W. D genes are given only for firm matches.

>TRBV24-1|NA
CATSDPPGSGTRKYSNQPQHF
>TRBV30|NA
CAWSRQNLNYGYTF
>TRBV6-5|NA
CASSRTATGLIEAFF
>TRBV5-4|TRBD1
CASSGGQGYNEKLFF
>TRBV2|NA
CASSVQGLFSNQPQHF
>TRBV10-2|NA
CASSWDTGWEAFF
>TRBV10-3|TRBD1
CAIRPGQGAGNTIYF
>TRBV7-2|TRBD1
CASSLGAIGQGAGYTF
>TRBV6-6|NA
CASSVNSLGTGELFF
>TRBV12-3/TRBV12-4|NA
CASSHNGGNTIYF
>TRBV7-3|TRBD2
CASSLSGGYSNEQFF
>TRBV19|TRBD2
CASSPTSGQSYNEQFF
>TRBV19|TRBD1
CASSTGQGRVRSPLHF
>TRBV7-2|TRBD2
CASSLVAGGFTGELFF
>TRBV5-1|TRBD1
CASSERTGSNYGYTF
>TRBV28|NA
CASSLRGEKLFF
>TRBV28|NA
CAILQDGGGYTF
>TRBV6-5|TRBD1
CASSTGQGRTEAFF
>TRBV7-8|NA
CASSRYTGFYTF
>TRBV29-1|TRBD2
CSVASGGSGETQYF
>TRBV7-3|TRBD2
CASSSSGGVPGEQFF
>TRBV6-6|NA
CASSSQGGNQPQHF
>TRBV5-8|NA
CASSLLGAPYEQYF
>TRBV18|NA
CASSYEQVPYEQYF
>TRBV5-6|NA
CASSFGVGTEAFF
>TRBV5-1|NA
CASSKTAYTGELFF
>TRBV27|NA
CASSPSVSSYEQYF
>TRBV28|TRBD1
CASSRRQGAFQPQHF
>TRBV19|TRBD1
CATTDRVIPEAFF
>TRBV24-1|NA
CATSVGGGGASGYTF
>TRBV21-1|NA
CARRQGISYNEQFF
>TRBV6-5|NA
CASLSRVQAGNTIYF
>TRBV2|TRBD2
CASRASGGEYF
>TRBV2|TRBD2
CASSDTGGGTYEQFF
>TRBV20-1|NA
CSAQGPGELFF